This T cell receptor (beta chain) came from a study of early T cells in non-severe SARS-CoV-2 infection. Study in general: Chains stayed unpaired after sequencing of bulk RNA from unsorted whole blood.

Many counts were recorded for this clonotype. The target antigen is unknown. Attachment of unique molecular identifiers was made to individual cDNA molecules. TCRdb reprocessed the 5' RACE reads with MiXCR, giving one entry per CDR3 protein. The sample carries around 35,000 distinct CDR3 sequences, roughly 6% recorded once. Germline V gene sequence: CDR1 MNHEY, CDR2 SVGEGT. V lost 5 bases to trimming and J lost 5 bases; unmatched junction nucleotides: 5. The CDR3 loop spans 15 amino acids. Study conclusions and caveats: VDJdb matching, biased toward anti-spike CD8 responses, missed private and CD4 specificities.

The chain has TRBV6-2 or TRBV6-3 and TRBJ2-1; 11 nucleotides match TRBD2. Input material: whole blood. The TCR was taken from an adult who was a healthcare worker with PCR-confirmed SARS-CoV-2 infection or an uninfected control (not recorded which). The CDR3 nucleotides are TGTGCCAGCAGTAACCGACTAGCGGGACACAATGAGCAGTTCTTC. This gives the protein CASSNRLAGHNEQFF.